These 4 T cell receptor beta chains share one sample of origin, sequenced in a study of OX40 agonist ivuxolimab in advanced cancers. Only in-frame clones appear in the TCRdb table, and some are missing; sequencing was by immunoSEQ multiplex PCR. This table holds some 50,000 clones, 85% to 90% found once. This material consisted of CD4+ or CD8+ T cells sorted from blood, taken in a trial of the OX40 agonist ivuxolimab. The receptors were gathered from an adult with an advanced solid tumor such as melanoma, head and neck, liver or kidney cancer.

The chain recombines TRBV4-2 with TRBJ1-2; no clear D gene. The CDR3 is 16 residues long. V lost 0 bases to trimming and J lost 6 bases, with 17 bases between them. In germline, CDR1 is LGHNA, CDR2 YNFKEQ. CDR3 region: CASSQEPEGRSNGYTF. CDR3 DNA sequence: TGTGCCAGCAGCCAAGAGCCCGAAGGCAGGAGTAATGGCTACACCTTC.

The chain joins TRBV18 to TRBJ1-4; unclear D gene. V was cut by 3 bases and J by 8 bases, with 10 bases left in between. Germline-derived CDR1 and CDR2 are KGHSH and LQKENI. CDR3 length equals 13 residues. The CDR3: CASSPDYREKLFF. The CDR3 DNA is TGTGCCAGCTCACCCGACTACAGAGAAAAACTGTTTTTT.

The CDR3 here is CASSLAAQREKQFF. As DNA, the CDR3 is TGTGCCAGCAGCTTAGCGGCCCAGCGGGAGAAGCAGTTCTTC. The chain links TRBV7-2 to TRBJ2-1; 8 bases agree with TRBD2. The CDR3 runs 14 residues. V gave up 0 bases and J gave up 11 bases; unmatched junction bases: 6. Germline loops: CDR1 SGHTA, CDR2 FQGNSA.

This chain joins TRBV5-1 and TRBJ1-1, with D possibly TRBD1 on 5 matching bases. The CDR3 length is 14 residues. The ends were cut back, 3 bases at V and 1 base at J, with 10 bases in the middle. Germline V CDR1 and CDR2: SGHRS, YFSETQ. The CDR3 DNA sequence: TGCGCCAGCAGCTGGCAGGGAGGGAACACTGAAGCTTTCTTT. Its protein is CASSWQGGNTEAFF.